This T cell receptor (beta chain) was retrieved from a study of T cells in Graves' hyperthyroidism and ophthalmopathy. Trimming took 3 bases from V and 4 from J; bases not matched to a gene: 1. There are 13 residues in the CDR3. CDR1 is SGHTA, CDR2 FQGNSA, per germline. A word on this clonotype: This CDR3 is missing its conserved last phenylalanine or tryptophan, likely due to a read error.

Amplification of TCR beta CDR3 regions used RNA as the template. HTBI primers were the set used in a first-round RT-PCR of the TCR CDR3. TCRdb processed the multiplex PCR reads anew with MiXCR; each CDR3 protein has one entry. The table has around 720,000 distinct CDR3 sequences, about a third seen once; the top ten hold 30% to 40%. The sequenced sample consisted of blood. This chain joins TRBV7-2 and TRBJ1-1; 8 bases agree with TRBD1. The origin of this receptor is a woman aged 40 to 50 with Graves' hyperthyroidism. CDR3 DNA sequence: TGTGCCAGCAGCTTTGGACAGGGCACTGAAGCTTTCTAT. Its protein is CASSFGQGTEAFY.